This T cell receptor (beta chain) originates from a study of glioma-infiltrating T cells. This clonotype was seen a few times. Its specificity is unknown. Overall study findings and caveats: Tissue-blood divergence was below expectation in non-neoplastic patients, above in gliomas.

The iRepertoire nested amplicon-rescue multiplex PCR amplified TCR alpha and beta CDR3s from RNA. TCRdb processed the multiplex PCR reads anew with MiXCR; each CDR3 protein has one entry. The sample includes about 89,000 distinct CDR3 sequences, about 23% of them seen just once. The origin of this receptor is a human donor with low-grade glioma or glioblastoma, undergoing nonglioma brain surgery, or in good health (not recorded which). Material: glioma tissue, nonneoplastic brain tissue, or PBMCs (not recorded which).

The CDR3 coding sequence is TGTGCCAGCAGCCCAAACTCCCGCTTGAGGACTAGCGGCCGGTCGGAGCAGTTCTTC. Translating gives CASSPNSRLRTSGRSEQFF. The V call is TRBV7-7, the J call TRBJ2-1, with 10 bases matching TRBD2. This CDR3 is built from 19 residues. Germline-derived CDR1 and CDR2 are SSHAT and FNYEAQ (reference sequence). J was trimmed by 10 bases and V by 5 bases; bases with no gene match: 23.